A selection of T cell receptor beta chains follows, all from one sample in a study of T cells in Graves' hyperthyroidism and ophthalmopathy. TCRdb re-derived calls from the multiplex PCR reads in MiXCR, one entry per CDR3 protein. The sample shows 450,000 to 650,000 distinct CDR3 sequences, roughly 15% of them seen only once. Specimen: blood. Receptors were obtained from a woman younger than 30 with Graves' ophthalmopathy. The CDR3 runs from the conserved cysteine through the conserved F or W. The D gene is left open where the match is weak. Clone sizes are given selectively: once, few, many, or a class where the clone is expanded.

cdr3_nt: TGTGCCAGCAGCCCCGGACAGCCGAGCTCCTACAATGAGCAGTTCTTC; cdr3_aa: CASSPGQPSSYNEQFF; cdr3_length: 16; v_call: TRBV7-9; d_call: NA; clone_size: many; j_call: TRBJ2-1
cdr3_nt: TGTGCCAGCAGCGTAGTTCAGAATGAGCAGTTCTTC; cdr3_aa: CASSVVQNEQFF; cdr3_length: 12; v_call: TRBV9; d_call: NA; clone_size: NA; j_call: TRBJ2-1
cdr3_nt: TGTGCCTGGAGAGGGACAGGAAGGTACACTGAAGCTTTCTTT; cdr3_aa: CAWRGTGRYTEAFF; cdr3_length: 14; v_call: TRBV30; d_call: TRBD1; clone_size: NA; j_call: TRBJ1-1
cdr3_nt: TGTGCCAGCAGTCTGAAAGCGGGAACCCGTCAAGAGACCCAGTACTTC; cdr3_aa: CASSLKAGTRQETQYF; cdr3_length: 16; v_call: TRBV6-1; d_call: TRBD2; clone_size: NA; j_call: TRBJ2-5
cdr3_nt: TGTGCCAGCAGACGTGCCGGGACAGGGGGAAAACTGTTTTTT; cdr3_aa: CASRRAGTGGKLFF; cdr3_length: 14; v_call: TRBV6-1; d_call: TRBD1; clone_size: many; j_call: TRBJ1-4
cdr3_nt: TGTGCCAGCAGCTACCTGATGGCCAGCGGGAGATCCGATACGCAGTATTTT; cdr3_aa: CASSYLMASGRSDTQYF; cdr3_length: 17; v_call: TRBV6-5; d_call: TRBD2; clone_size: few; j_call: TRBJ2-3
cdr3_nt: TGCGCCAGCAGCCAAGCCCCCGGGGTTGAAGCTTTCTTT; cdr3_aa: CASSQAPGVEAFF; cdr3_length: 13; v_call: TRBV4-3; d_call: NA; clone_size: NA; j_call: TRBJ1-1
cdr3_nt: TGTGCCAGCAGCTTAAGGACAGGGCCCGACAATGAGCAGTTCTTC; cdr3_aa: CASSLRTGPDNEQFF; cdr3_length: 15; v_call: TRBV7-9; d_call: TRBD1; clone_size: many; j_call: TRBJ2-1
cdr3_nt: TGTGCCAGCAGGCTCTCGTATCTCAATGAGCAGTTCTTC; cdr3_aa: CASRLSYLNEQFF; cdr3_length: 13; v_call: TRBV7-2; d_call: NA; clone_size: many; j_call: TRBJ2-1
cdr3_nt: TGCGCCAGCAGCATACCCCCGGGACTAGCGAACACCGGGGAGCTGTTTTTT; cdr3_aa: CASSIPPGLANTGELFF; cdr3_length: 17; v_call: TRBV5-1; d_call: TRBD2; clone_size: few; j_call: TRBJ2-2
cdr3_nt: TGTGCCAGCAGCCCTATTAGTGGGGGGTCCTACAATGAGCAGTTCTTC; cdr3_aa: CASSPISGGSYNEQFF; cdr3_length: 16; v_call: TRBV28; d_call: NA; clone_size: many; j_call: TRBJ2-1
cdr3_nt: TGTGCCAGCAGCTTTCGGGCACGCACTGAAGCTTTCTTT; cdr3_aa: CASSFRARTEAFF; cdr3_length: 13; v_call: TRBV11-1; d_call: NA; clone_size: many; j_call: TRBJ1-1
cdr3_nt: TGCAGTGCTCCCCCCCAGAGGGAGGGCCCCAACTATGGCTACACCTTC; cdr3_aa: CSAPPQREGPNYGYTF; cdr3_length: 16; v_call: TRBV20-1; d_call: NA; clone_size: NA; j_call: TRBJ1-2
cdr3_nt: TGTGCCAGTAGTATTTCACCGGGCTCTGGGGCCAACGTCCTGACTTTC; cdr3_aa: CASSISPGSGANVLTF; cdr3_length: 16; v_call: TRBV19; d_call: NA; clone_size: few; j_call: TRBJ2-6
cdr3_nt: TGCAGCGTTGAAGATCTGGCAAGGAGCACAGATACGCAGTATTTT; cdr3_aa: CSVEDLARSTDTQYF; cdr3_length: 15; v_call: TRBV29-1; d_call: NA; clone_size: NA; j_call: TRBJ2-3
cdr3_nt: TGTGCCAGCAGCTTGGCAGGGTTGGGGTACTACAATGAGCAGTTCTTC; cdr3_aa: CASSLAGLGYYNEQFF; cdr3_length: 16; v_call: TRBV5-6; d_call: NA; clone_size: NA; j_call: TRBJ2-1
cdr3_nt: TGTGCCAGCAGCCAAGCACGGCCAGAAAAACTGTTTTTT; cdr3_aa: CASSQARPEKLFF; cdr3_length: 13; v_call: TRBV3-1; d_call: NA; clone_size: NA; j_call: TRBJ1-4
cdr3_nt: TGTGCCAGCAGCGCCGTTTCTAGCGGGAGTGTGCAGTACTTC; cdr3_aa: CASSAVSSGSVQYF; cdr3_length: 14; v_call: TRBV7-2; d_call: TRBD2; clone_size: few; j_call: TRBJ2-7
cdr3_nt: TGTGCCAGCAGCGTAGGCCAGGGTGGGTGGAACACTGAAGCTTTCTTT; cdr3_aa: CASSVGQGGWNTEAFF; cdr3_length: 16; v_call: TRBV9; d_call: NA; clone_size: few; j_call: TRBJ1-1
cdr3_nt: TGCGCCAGCAGCTTGGCGCCGGGGGGAGGTGACAGTAACACTGAAGCTTTCTTT; cdr3_aa: CASSLAPGGGDSNTEAFF; cdr3_length: 18; v_call: TRBV5-1; d_call: NA; clone_size: many; j_call: TRBJ1-1
cdr3_nt: TGTGCCAGCAGCTTGATTCCAGAATTGAACACTGAAGCTTTCTTT; cdr3_aa: CASSLIPELNTEAFF; cdr3_length: 15; v_call: TRBV5-5; d_call: NA; clone_size: few; j_call: TRBJ1-1
cdr3_nt: TGTGCCAGCAGTCCCCCAGGGTTCGACACCGGGGAGCTGTTTTTT; cdr3_aa: CASSPPGFDTGELFF; cdr3_length: 15; v_call: TRBV28; d_call: NA; clone_size: many; j_call: TRBJ2-2
cdr3_nt: TGTGCCAGCAGTGAGAGTCCCCAGGACTATGGCTACACCTTC; cdr3_aa: CASSESPQDYGYTF; cdr3_length: 14; v_call: TRBV2; d_call: NA; clone_size: many; j_call: TRBJ1-2
cdr3_nt: TGCAGTGCTAGAGATGAGGTGGGGGTCGTCCGACAGGGTAATCAGCCCCAGCATTTT; cdr3_aa: CSARDEVGVVRQGNQPQHF; cdr3_length: 19; v_call: TRBV20-1; d_call: TRBD1; clone_size: few; j_call: TRBJ1-5
cdr3_nt: TGTGCCAGCAGCACTGACGGGGGCTTGCACGAGCAGTACTTC; cdr3_aa: CASSTDGGLHEQYF; cdr3_length: 14; v_call: TRBV28; d_call: NA; clone_size: many; j_call: TRBJ2-7
cdr3_nt: TGTGCCAGCAGCCCGACAGGGTTAGGCTACACCTTC; cdr3_aa: CASSPTGLGYTF; cdr3_length: 12; v_call: TRBV7-9; d_call: TRBD1; clone_size: few; j_call: TRBJ1-2
cdr3_nt: TGCGCCAGCAGCACGGGACTAGCGGGACCCCCTCTTTACAATGAGCAGTTCTTC; cdr3_aa: CASSTGLAGPPLYNEQFF; cdr3_length: 18; v_call: TRBV5-1; d_call: TRBD2; clone_size: NA; j_call: TRBJ2-1
cdr3_nt: TGCAGTGCTAGTTCCGTCGGGACTAGCTCGTACGAGCAGTACTTC; cdr3_aa: CSASSVGTSSYEQYF; cdr3_length: 15; v_call: TRBV20-1; d_call: TRBD2; clone_size: many; j_call: TRBJ2-7
cdr3_nt: TGTGCCATCAGTGACGGGGACTACCAACCCAATGAGCAGTTCTTC; cdr3_aa: CAISDGDYQPNEQFF; cdr3_length: 15; v_call: TRBV10-3; d_call: TRBD2; clone_size: NA; j_call: TRBJ2-1
cdr3_nt: TGTGCCTGGAGTGTAACAGCCTCCTATGGCTACACCTTC; cdr3_aa: CAWSVTASYGYTF; cdr3_length: 13; v_call: TRBV30; d_call: NA; clone_size: many; j_call: TRBJ1-2
cdr3_nt: TGTGCCAGCATGCGGGGGGCCTACGAGCAGTACTTC; cdr3_aa: CASMRGAYEQYF; cdr3_length: 12; v_call: TRBV2; d_call: TRBD2; clone_size: many; j_call: TRBJ2-7
cdr3_nt: TGCGCCAGCAGCTTGGATCTGGCTACCTACGAGCAGTACTTC; cdr3_aa: CASSLDLATYEQYF; cdr3_length: 14; v_call: TRBV5-1; d_call: NA; clone_size: many; j_call: TRBJ2-7
cdr3_nt: TGCAGTGCGAGTACAGGGGTAGACACTGAAGCTTTCTTT; cdr3_aa: CSASTGVDTEAFF; cdr3_length: 13; v_call: TRBV20-1; d_call: TRBD1; clone_size: many; j_call: TRBJ1-1
cdr3_nt: TGCGCCAGCAGCTTGGACGCGGTCGAATCCTACGAGCAGTACTTC; cdr3_aa: CASSLDAVESYEQYF; cdr3_length: 15; v_call: TRBV5-1; d_call: NA; clone_size: few; j_call: TRBJ2-7
cdr3_nt: TGTGCCTGGAGACCCCGAGGAAGGAATGAAAAACTGTTTTTT; cdr3_aa: CAWRPRGRNEKLFF; cdr3_length: 14; v_call: TRBV30; d_call: NA; clone_size: many; j_call: TRBJ1-4
cdr3_nt: TGTGCCAGCAGCTTAGGGGCGCGGCCGAGCACAGATACGCAGTATTTT; cdr3_aa: CASSLGARPSTDTQYF; cdr3_length: 16; v_call: TRBV7-6; d_call: NA; clone_size: many; j_call: TRBJ2-3
cdr3_nt: TGTGCCAGCAGCGAACCTTCTACAGGGGGAGGGGAGCAGTACTTC; cdr3_aa: CASSEPSTGGGEQYF; cdr3_length: 15; v_call: TRBV28; d_call: NA; clone_size: many; j_call: TRBJ2-7
cdr3_nt: TGTGCCAGCAGTTTAACAGGGGCGATCTCCTACGAGCAGTACTTC; cdr3_aa: CASSLTGAISYEQYF; cdr3_length: 15; v_call: TRBV27; d_call: TRBD1; clone_size: many; j_call: TRBJ2-7
cdr3_nt: TGTGCCAGCAGATTGGGACTAGCGGGAGGCAATGAGCAGTTCTTC; cdr3_aa: CASRLGLAGGNEQFF; cdr3_length: 15; v_call: TRBV11-2; d_call: TRBD2; clone_size: many; j_call: TRBJ2-1
cdr3_nt: TGTGCCACCTTAACAGGGGATTCCTATGGCTACACCTTC; cdr3_aa: CATLTGDSYGYTF; cdr3_length: 13; v_call: TRBV10-3; d_call: TRBD1; clone_size: few; j_call: TRBJ1-2
cdr3_nt: TGTGCCAGCAGTTTAGGAACAGGGACCTATGGCTACACCTTC; cdr3_aa: CASSLGTGTYGYTF; cdr3_length: 14; v_call: TRBV27; d_call: NA; clone_size: many; j_call: TRBJ1-2
cdr3_nt: TGCAGTGCAGACAAGGCCTCTCTAGATAGCAATCAGCCCCAGCATTTT; cdr3_aa: CSADKASLDSNQPQHF; cdr3_length: 16; v_call: TRBV20-1; d_call: NA; clone_size: NA; j_call: TRBJ1-5
cdr3_nt: TGTGCCAGCAGCTTAGGGGCGGTCTCCTACGAGCAGTACTTC; cdr3_aa: CASSLGAVSYEQYF; cdr3_length: 14; v_call: TRBV7-6; d_call: NA; clone_size: NA; j_call: TRBJ2-7
cdr3_nt: TGCAGTGCTGCAAACAGGGGGCGCGTCGACGAGCAGTACTTC; cdr3_aa: CSAANRGRVDEQYF; cdr3_length: 14; v_call: TRBV20-1; d_call: TRBD1; clone_size: once; j_call: TRBJ2-7
cdr3_nt: TGTGCCAGCTCACCACCGGTCAACAGATATGGCTACACCTTC; cdr3_aa: CASSPPVNRYGYTF; cdr3_length: 14; v_call: TRBV18; d_call: NA; clone_size: NA; j_call: TRBJ1-2
cdr3_nt: TGTGCCAGCAGCCAAGCGGCGGGCTTGAACACCGGGGAGCTGTTTTTT; cdr3_aa: CASSQAAGLNTGELFF; cdr3_length: 16; v_call: TRBV4-2; d_call: NA; clone_size: NA; j_call: TRBJ2-2
cdr3_nt: TGTGCCTCGACAGAACTCAACTATGGCTACACCTTC; cdr3_aa: CASTELNYGYTF; cdr3_length: 12; v_call: TRBV19; d_call: NA; clone_size: NA; j_call: TRBJ1-2
cdr3_nt: TGTGCCAGCAGCGCCCAGGGGCGGACGGGTTACAATGAGCAGTTCTTC; cdr3_aa: CASSAQGRTGYNEQFF; cdr3_length: 16; v_call: TRBV5-8; d_call: NA; clone_size: few; j_call: TRBJ2-1
cdr3_nt: TGTGCCAGCAGTGAAATGACTAGCGGGAGTGTAGGGGAGCTGTTTTTT; cdr3_aa: CASSEMTSGSVGELFF; cdr3_length: 16; v_call: TRBV25-1; d_call: TRBD2; clone_size: many; j_call: TRBJ2-2
cdr3_nt: TGTGCCAGCAGCACGGTCCAGCAGTTCTTC; cdr3_aa: CASSTVQQFF; cdr3_length: 10; v_call: TRBV11-2; d_call: NA; clone_size: many; j_call: TRBJ2-1
cdr3_nt: TGCGCCAGCAGGGGACAGAACTATGGCTACACCTTC; cdr3_aa: CASRGQNYGYTF; cdr3_length: 12; v_call: TRBV10-2; d_call: TRBD1; clone_size: few; j_call: TRBJ1-2
cdr3_nt: TGTGCCAGCAGTTTAACACAGAATTCCTACAATGAGCAGTTCTTC; cdr3_aa: CASSLTQNSYNEQFF; cdr3_length: 15; v_call: TRBV28; d_call: NA; clone_size: many; j_call: TRBJ2-1
cdr3_nt: TGTGCCAGCAGCTTACAGGGGGCCCCCCACAATGAGCAGTTCTTC; cdr3_aa: CASSLQGAPHNEQFF; cdr3_length: 15; v_call: TRBV7-9; d_call: TRBD1; clone_size: NA; j_call: TRBJ2-1
cdr3_nt: TGCGCCAGCAGCTTGGGGACAGGGCTACGCGAGCAGTACTTC; cdr3_aa: CASSLGTGLREQYF; cdr3_length: 14; v_call: TRBV5-1; d_call: TRBD1; clone_size: NA; j_call: TRBJ2-7
cdr3_nt: TGCGCCAGCAGCCTATCTACAGGGGGAGATACGCAGTATTTT; cdr3_aa: CASSLSTGGDTQYF; cdr3_length: 14; v_call: TRBV4-1; d_call: TRBD1; clone_size: few; j_call: TRBJ2-3
cdr3_nt: TGTGCCAGCGCCCGGGACTTCCCCTACGAGCAGTACTTC; cdr3_aa: CASARDFPYEQYF; cdr3_length: 13; v_call: TRBV6-1; d_call: NA; clone_size: few; j_call: TRBJ2-7
cdr3_nt: TGTGCCAGCAGCCGCGAAGCCTTGAACACTGAAGCTTTCTTT; cdr3_aa: CASSREALNTEAFF; cdr3_length: 14; v_call: TRBV7-2; d_call: NA; clone_size: many; j_call: TRBJ1-1
cdr3_nt: TGTGCCAGCAGCTTAACGGGACTAGCGGGAGGGCAAGATACGCAGTATTTT; cdr3_aa: CASSLTGLAGGQDTQYF; cdr3_length: 17; v_call: TRBV7-2; d_call: TRBD2; clone_size: NA; j_call: TRBJ2-3
cdr3_nt: TGTGCCGGAGGGGGGGACTCGCGGGCGATCAATGAGCAGTTCTTC; cdr3_aa: CAGGGDSRAINEQFF; cdr3_length: 15; v_call: TRBV28; d_call: NA; clone_size: many; j_call: TRBJ2-1
cdr3_nt: TGTGCCAGCACCAACCCGGGACAGTCCTACGAGCAGTACTTC; cdr3_aa: CASTNPGQSYEQYF; cdr3_length: 14; v_call: TRBV6-2/TRBV6-3; d_call: TRBD1; clone_size: NA; j_call: TRBJ2-7